The following is a T cell receptor beta chain sequence with its context. PCR was performed using 60 Vbeta and 13 Jbeta primers. The repertoire was sequenced with immunoSEQ multiplex PCR; TCRdb's copy has only in-frame clones and lacks some. The sample lists about 120,000 clones; roughly 80% were seen once. This sample was taken from a study of cytomegalovirus exposure and HLA in healthy donors. V was clipped by 3 bases and J by 7 bases, with 16 bases between them. The CDR3 sequence is 15 residues long. CDR1 is SNHLY, CDR2 FYNNEI, per germline. This rearrangement joins TRBV2 to TRBJ2-1, with TRBD2 as a possible D gene (5 bases). This receptor was taken from a woman aged 40 to 49 in good health and CMV-seronegative. The sample was PBMCs. The DNA of the CDR3 is TGTGCCAGCAGTGATCTACTCCCCGGGGAGAATGAGCAGTTCTTC. This codes for CASSDLLPGENEQFF.